This T cell receptor (beta chain) was sequenced for a study of CD4 T cells in relation to SARS-CoV-2 and coronaviruses. Study summary: The negative reference was HIV-1 Nef peptide pool or peptide-free culture.

Before the COVID-19 pandemic, during about 2010-2018, CD4+ T cells were taken from unexposed donors. CD4+ T cells were isolated from the cells after more than nine days of culture. Sequencing was performed with immunoSEQ multiplex PCR; in TCRdb, only in-frame clones are kept and a portion is missing. The sample contains under 35,000 clones, 60% to 85% of which appear only once. This CDR3 spans 14 amino acids. The V segment lost 10 bases and the J segment 4 bases; nucleotides outside the gene matches: 7. Germline values: CDR1 MNHEY, CDR2 SVGAGI. Details on this clone: Its target is unknown.

The source is a human donor in good health. The sample consisted of CD4+ T cells from PBMCs, cultured in vitro. The chain couples TRBV6-5 to TRBJ2-1, with TRBD1 matching 10 bases. The CDR3 is CAITGTGVYNEQFF. The CDR3 nucleotides are TGTGCCATCACAGGGACAGGGGTTTACAATGAGCAGTTCTTC.